Listed below are T cell receptor beta chains from one sample, sequenced in a study of T cell responses to AZD1222 COVID-19 vaccine. Assay: immunoSEQ multiplex PCR; the TCRdb copy retains only in-frame clones and omits some. The data hold about 28,000 clones, with about three quarters observed a single time. The specimen was peripheral blood, collected on day 0 of AZD1222 vaccination. The source of these receptors is an adult in good health. CDR3s include the opening cysteine and the closing phenylalanine or tryptophan. A D gene is named only where the DNA matches it firmly. The size of a clone is reported for some rows only, either as once, few or many, or as a class for expanded clones.

cdr3_aa: CASSLFGAANTGELFF; cdr3_nt: TGTGCCAGCAGCCTCTTCGGGGCAGCTAACACCGGGGAGCTGTTTTTT; j_call: TRBJ2-2; clone_size: -; d_call: -; v_call: TRBV7-3
cdr3_aa: CASSFRDRGGYTF; cdr3_nt: TGTGCCAGCTCGTTTCGGGACAGAGGTGGCTACACCTTC; j_call: TRBJ1-2; clone_size: -; d_call: TRBD1; v_call: TRBV18
cdr3_aa: CASSTGAAPQPQHF; cdr3_nt: TGTGCCAGCAGTACAGGAGCCGCGCCTCAGCCCCAGCATTTT; j_call: TRBJ1-5; clone_size: -; d_call: -; v_call: TRBV27
cdr3_aa: CASSGDFNEKLFF; cdr3_nt: TGCGCCAGTTCTGGGGACTTTAATGAAAAACTGTTTTTT; j_call: TRBJ1-4; clone_size: -; d_call: -; v_call: TRBV4-1
cdr3_aa: CASSFVGPGPNGELFF; cdr3_nt: TGCGCCAGCAGCTTTGTCGGCCCAGGTCCCAACGGGGAGCTGTTTTTT; j_call: TRBJ2-2; clone_size: -; d_call: -; v_call: TRBV5-1
cdr3_aa: CASSLRGGDEKLFF; cdr3_nt: TGTGCCAGCAGCTTAAGAGGGGGCGATGAAAAACTGTTTTTT; j_call: TRBJ1-4; clone_size: -; d_call: TRBD1; v_call: TRBV7-9
cdr3_aa: CASSLFLAGSYNEQFF; cdr3_nt: TGTGCCAGCAGCTTATTTCTAGCCGGTTCCTACAATGAGCAGTTCTTC; j_call: TRBJ2-1; clone_size: -; d_call: -; v_call: TRBV7-2
cdr3_aa: CASSLGRPSGRTSDTQYF; cdr3_nt: TGTGCCAGCAGCTTGGGGAGGCCTAGCGGTCGTACCTCAGATACGCAGTATTTT; j_call: TRBJ2-3; clone_size: -; d_call: TRBD2; v_call: TRBV5-4
cdr3_aa: CSVGSGYRASTDTQYF; cdr3_nt: TGCAGCGTTGGATCTGGATATCGGGCATCCACAGATACGCAGTATTTT; j_call: TRBJ2-3; clone_size: -; d_call: -; v_call: TRBV29-1
cdr3_aa: CASSLQTEDYGYTF; cdr3_nt: TGTGCCAGCAGCTTACAGACAGAAGACTATGGCTACACCTTC; j_call: TRBJ1-2; clone_size: once; d_call: -; v_call: TRBV7-8
cdr3_aa: CATSRDQQGWGNEQFF; cdr3_nt: TGTGCCACCAGCAGAGATCAACAGGGTTGGGGCAATGAGCAGTTCTTC; j_call: TRBJ2-1; clone_size: -; d_call: -; v_call: TRBV15
cdr3_aa: CSVKPTGDEKLFF; cdr3_nt: TGCAGCGTGAAACCGACAGGGGACGAAAAACTGTTTTTT; j_call: TRBJ1-4; clone_size: -; d_call: TRBD1; v_call: TRBV29-1
cdr3_aa: CASSLEKGNYGYTF; cdr3_nt: TGTGCCAGCAGCTTAGAGAAGGGAAACTATGGCTACACCTTC; j_call: TRBJ1-2; clone_size: -; d_call: -; v_call: TRBV7-2
cdr3_aa: CASSFSGLNTEAFF; cdr3_nt: TGTGCCAGCAGCTTCTCCGGTTTGAACACTGAAGCTTTCTTT; j_call: TRBJ1-1; clone_size: -; d_call: -; v_call: TRBV11-2
cdr3_aa: CASSDPAGELFF; cdr3_nt: TGTGCCAGCAGTGACCCAGCCGGGGAGCTGTTTTTT; j_call: TRBJ2-2; clone_size: -; d_call: -; v_call: TRBV6-4
cdr3_aa: CASSLTGGRSYTF; cdr3_nt: TGTGCCAGCAGCCTTACAGGCGGTAGGAGCTACACCTTC; j_call: TRBJ1-2; clone_size: once; d_call: -; v_call: TRBV12-3/TRBV12-4
cdr3_aa: CASKQGGTEAFF; cdr3_nt: TGCGCCAGCAAACAAGGGGGAACTGAAGCTTTCTTT; j_call: TRBJ1-1; clone_size: -; d_call: -; v_call: TRBV10-2
cdr3_aa: CASSSDFYGYTF; cdr3_nt: TGTGCCAGCAGCTCGGATTTCTATGGCTACACCTTC; j_call: TRBJ1-2; clone_size: -; d_call: -; v_call: TRBV12-3/TRBV12-4
cdr3_aa: CASGLVVRGQGELRYNEQFF; cdr3_nt: TGTGCTAGTGGTTTGGTAGTTAGGGGACAGGGGGAACTAAGATACAATGAGCAGTTCTTC; j_call: TRBJ2-1; clone_size: -; d_call: TRBD1; v_call: TRBV12-5
cdr3_aa: CASSLGGGLNEKLFF; cdr3_nt: TGTGCCAGCAGCTTAGGCGGGGGCCTAAATGAAAAACTGTTTTTT; j_call: TRBJ1-4; clone_size: -; d_call: -; v_call: TRBV7-2
cdr3_aa: CASRATYTGELFF; cdr3_nt: TGTGCCAGCAGGGCTACCTACACCGGGGAGCTGTTTTTT; j_call: TRBJ2-2; clone_size: -; d_call: -; v_call: TRBV7-9
cdr3_aa: CASRRTQDLLNYNEQFF; cdr3_nt: TGTGCCAGCAGGAGGACACAGGACCTGTTAAACTACAATGAGCAGTTCTTC; j_call: TRBJ2-1; clone_size: -; d_call: -; v_call: TRBV27
cdr3_aa: CASSLSGGNNEQFF; cdr3_nt: TGTGCCAGCAGCTTAAGCGGGGGGAACAATGAGCAGTTCTTC; j_call: TRBJ2-1; clone_size: -; d_call: TRBD2; v_call: TRBV7-3
cdr3_aa: CASSPRGPRGETQYF; cdr3_nt: TGTGCCAGCAGCCCCCGGGGGCCACGGGGAGAGACCCAGTACTTC; j_call: TRBJ2-5; clone_size: -; d_call: -; v_call: TRBV14
cdr3_aa: CASSIDNRREQYF; cdr3_nt: TGTGCCAGTAGTATAGACAATAGGAGGGAGCAGTACTTC; j_call: TRBJ2-7; clone_size: -; d_call: -; v_call: TRBV19
cdr3_aa: CSAQKSLAGLTDTQYF; cdr3_nt: TGCAGCGCCCAAAAAAGCCTAGCGGGGTTGACAGATACGCAGTATTTT; j_call: TRBJ2-3; clone_size: -; d_call: TRBD2; v_call: TRBV29-1
cdr3_aa: CASSKWTSANTDTQYF; cdr3_nt: TGCGCCAGCAGCAAGTGGACTAGCGCGAACACAGATACGCAGTATTTT; j_call: TRBJ2-3; clone_size: -; d_call: TRBD2; v_call: TRBV5-1
cdr3_aa: CASSPTSGGPKGNEQFF; cdr3_nt: TGTGCCAGTAGTCCCACTAGCGGGGGGCCCAAGGGGAATGAGCAGTTCTTC; j_call: TRBJ2-1; clone_size: -; d_call: TRBD2; v_call: TRBV19
cdr3_aa: CASSQEGHGFGEQFF; cdr3_nt: TGCGCCAGCAGCCAAGAAGGCCACGGGTTCGGTGAGCAGTTCTTC; j_call: TRBJ2-1; clone_size: -; d_call: -; v_call: TRBV4-1
cdr3_aa: CASSYSANTEAFF; cdr3_nt: TGTGCCAGCAGTTACTCGGCGAACACTGAAGCTTTCTTT; j_call: TRBJ1-1; clone_size: -; d_call: -; v_call: TRBV6-5
cdr3_aa: CSVGSSVEQFF; cdr3_nt: TGCAGCGTTGGGTCTAGCGTTGAGCAGTTCTTC; j_call: TRBJ2-1; clone_size: -; d_call: -; v_call: TRBV29-1
cdr3_aa: CASSPRGGEIFIGYTF; cdr3_nt: TGTGCCAGCTCACCACGTGGAGGGGAAATTTTCATTGGCTACACCTTC; j_call: TRBJ1-2; clone_size: -; d_call: -; v_call: TRBV18
cdr3_aa: CASSPTGTGGQPQHF; cdr3_nt: TGTGCCAGCTCACCAACCGGGACAGGGGGCCAGCCCCAGCATTTT; j_call: TRBJ1-5; clone_size: -; d_call: TRBD1; v_call: TRBV18
cdr3_aa: CASSWKGGYNSPLHF; cdr3_nt: TGCGCCAGCAGCTGGAAGGGCGGCTATAATTCACCCCTCCACTTT; j_call: TRBJ1-6; clone_size: -; d_call: -; v_call: TRBV5-1
cdr3_aa: CASSHPGQGIANYGYTF; cdr3_nt: TGTGCCAGCAGCCACCCCGGACAGGGGATAGCTAACTATGGCTACACCTTC; j_call: TRBJ1-2; clone_size: -; d_call: TRBD1; v_call: TRBV4-2
cdr3_aa: CASSRGQGVIYTF; cdr3_nt: TGTGCCAGCAGCCGGGGACAGGGTGTAATATACACCTTC; j_call: TRBJ1-2; clone_size: -; d_call: TRBD1; v_call: TRBV6-1
cdr3_aa: CASSRDGSTDTQYF; cdr3_nt: TGTGCCAGCAGCCGCGACGGCAGCACAGATACGCAGTATTTT; j_call: TRBJ2-3; clone_size: -; d_call: -; v_call: TRBV7-2
cdr3_aa: CASSLAVAKNIQYF; cdr3_nt: TGTGCCAGCAGCTTAGCGGTAGCCAAAAACATTCAGTACTTC; j_call: TRBJ2-4; clone_size: -; d_call: -; v_call: TRBV7-9
cdr3_aa: CASSLRDGYVVFSTDTQYF; cdr3_nt: TGTGCCAGCTCACTCCGGGACGGCTATGTTGTGTTTAGCACAGATACGCAGTATTTT; j_call: TRBJ2-3; clone_size: -; d_call: -; v_call: TRBV18
cdr3_aa: CASRAQGGREQYF; cdr3_nt: TGTGCCAGCAGAGCCCAGGGGGGTCGGGAGCAGTACTTC; j_call: TRBJ2-7; clone_size: -; d_call: -; v_call: TRBV6-5
cdr3_aa: CASSIGTARYEQYF; cdr3_nt: TGTGCCAGCAGCATCGGGACAGCCCGCTACGAGCAGTACTTC; j_call: TRBJ2-7; clone_size: -; d_call: TRBD1; v_call: TRBV11-2
cdr3_aa: CASSPGLAGSNTGELFF; cdr3_nt: TGTGCCAGCAGCCCTGGACTAGCGGGTTCGAACACCGGGGAGCTGTTTTTT; j_call: TRBJ2-2; clone_size: -; d_call: TRBD2; v_call: TRBV7-9
cdr3_aa: CASSDTGGYEKLFF; cdr3_nt: TGTGCCAGCAGTGACACAGGGGGCTATGAAAAACTGTTTTTT; j_call: TRBJ1-4; clone_size: -; d_call: TRBD1; v_call: TRBV2
cdr3_aa: CASSRGHYEQYF; cdr3_nt: TGTGCCAGCAGCCGGGGGCACTACGAGCAGTACTTC; j_call: TRBJ2-7; clone_size: -; d_call: -; v_call: TRBV7-8
cdr3_aa: CASSQGFTQPQHF; cdr3_nt: TGTGCCAGCAGCCAAGGATTTACTCAGCCCCAGCATTTT; j_call: TRBJ1-5; clone_size: -; d_call: -; v_call: TRBV3-1/TRBV3-2
cdr3_aa: CATSRGDSDTQYF; cdr3_nt: TGTGCCACCAGCAGAGGAGACTCAGATACGCAGTATTTT; j_call: TRBJ2-3; clone_size: once; d_call: -; v_call: TRBV15
cdr3_aa: CASSLQGRLNTEAFF; cdr3_nt: TGTGCCAGCAGCTTACAGGGACGGCTGAACACTGAAGCTTTCTTT; j_call: TRBJ1-1; clone_size: -; d_call: -; v_call: TRBV11-2
cdr3_aa: CASSHIDRLNEQFF; cdr3_nt: TGTGCCAGCAGCCACATCGACAGGCTTAATGAGCAGTTCTTC; j_call: TRBJ2-1; clone_size: -; d_call: -; v_call: TRBV7-7
cdr3_aa: CASSLEAGEYEQFF; cdr3_nt: TGTGCCAGCAGCCTAGAGGCGGGAGAATATGAGCAGTTCTTC; j_call: TRBJ2-1; clone_size: few; d_call: TRBD2; v_call: TRBV7-2
cdr3_aa: CASSQESAYGYTF; cdr3_nt: TGTGCCAGCAGCCAAGAATCGGCCTATGGCTACACCTTC; j_call: TRBJ1-2; clone_size: few; d_call: -; v_call: TRBV3-1/TRBV3-2
cdr3_aa: CASLPGQTNTGELFF; cdr3_nt: TGTGCCAGCCTTCCGGGACAGACGAACACCGGGGAGCTGTTTTTT; j_call: TRBJ2-2; clone_size: -; d_call: TRBD1; v_call: TRBV27
cdr3_aa: CASSPAGGRTGELFF; cdr3_nt: TGTGCCAGCAGCCCGGCGGGAGGTCGAACCGGGGAGCTGTTTTTT; j_call: TRBJ2-2; clone_size: -; d_call: TRBD2; v_call: TRBV7-3